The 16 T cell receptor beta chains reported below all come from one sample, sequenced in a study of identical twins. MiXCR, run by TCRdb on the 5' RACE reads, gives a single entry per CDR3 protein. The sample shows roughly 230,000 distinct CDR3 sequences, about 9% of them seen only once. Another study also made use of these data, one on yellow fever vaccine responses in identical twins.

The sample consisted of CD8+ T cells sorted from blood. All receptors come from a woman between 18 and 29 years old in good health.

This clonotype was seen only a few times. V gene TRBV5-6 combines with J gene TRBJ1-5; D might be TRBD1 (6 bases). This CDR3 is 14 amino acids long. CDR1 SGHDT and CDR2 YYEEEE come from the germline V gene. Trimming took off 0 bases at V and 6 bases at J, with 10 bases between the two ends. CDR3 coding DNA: TGTGCCAGCAGCTTGGGACAGGACGGTCAGCCCCAGCATTTT. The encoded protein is CASSLGQDGQPQHF.

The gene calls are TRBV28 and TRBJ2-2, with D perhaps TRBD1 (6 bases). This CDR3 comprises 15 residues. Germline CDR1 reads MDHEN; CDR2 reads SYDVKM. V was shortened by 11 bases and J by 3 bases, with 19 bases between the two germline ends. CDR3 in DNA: TGTGCCGTCAAAGGGGGTGTGGGCGACACCGGGGAGCTGTTTTTT. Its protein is CAVKGGVGDTGELFF.

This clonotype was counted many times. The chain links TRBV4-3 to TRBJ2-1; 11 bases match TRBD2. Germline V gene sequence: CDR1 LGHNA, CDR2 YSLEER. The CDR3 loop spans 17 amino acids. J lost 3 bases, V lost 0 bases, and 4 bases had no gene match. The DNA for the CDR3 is TGCGCCAGCAGCCAAGATGTTCTAGCGGGAGGCTACAATGAGCAGTTCTTC. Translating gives CASSQDVLAGGYNEQFF.

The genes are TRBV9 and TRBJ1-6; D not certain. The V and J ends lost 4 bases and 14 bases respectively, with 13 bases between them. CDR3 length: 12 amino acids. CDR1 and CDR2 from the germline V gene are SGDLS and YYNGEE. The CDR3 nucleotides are TGTGCCAGCAGCACCACGTCGGAGGCCCTCCACTTT. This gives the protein CASSTTSEALHF.

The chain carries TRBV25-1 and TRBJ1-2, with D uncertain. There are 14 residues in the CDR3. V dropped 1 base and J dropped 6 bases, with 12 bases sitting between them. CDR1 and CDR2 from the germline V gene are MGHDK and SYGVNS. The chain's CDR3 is CASSESVGFDGYTF. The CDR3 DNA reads TGTGCCAGCAGTGAATCCGTAGGGTTCGATGGCTACACCTTC.

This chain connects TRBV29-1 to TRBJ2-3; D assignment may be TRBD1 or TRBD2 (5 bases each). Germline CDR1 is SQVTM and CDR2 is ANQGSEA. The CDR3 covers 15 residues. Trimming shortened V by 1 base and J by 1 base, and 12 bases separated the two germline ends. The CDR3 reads CSVEGDPNGTDTQYF. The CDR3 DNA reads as TGCAGCGTTGAAGGGGACCCTAATGGCACAGATACGCAGTATTTT.

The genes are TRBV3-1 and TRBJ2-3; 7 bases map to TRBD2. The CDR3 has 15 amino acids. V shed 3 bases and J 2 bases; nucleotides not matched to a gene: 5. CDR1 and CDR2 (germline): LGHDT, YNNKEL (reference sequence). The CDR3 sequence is CASSQYTSDTDTQYF. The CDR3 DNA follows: TGTGCCAGCAGCCAGTACACTAGCGACACAGATACGCAGTATTTT.

The CDR3 loop reads CASSSPEREISSGYTF. The CDR3 DNA reads TGTGCCAGCAGTTCCCCGGAGAGGGAGATTTCCTCTGGCTACACCTTC. The chain has TRBV12-3 or TRBV12-4 and TRBJ1-2; D is undetermined. Trimming took off 4 bases at V and 7 bases at J, with 22 bases between the two ends. The CDR3 spans 16 residues.

CDR3 loop: CASRVGTEAFF. As DNA, the CDR3 is TGTGCCAGCAGGGTGGGCACTGAAGCTTTCTTT. The chain couples TRBV7-9 to TRBJ1-1; no firm D call. This CDR3 contains 11 residues. The germline V and J ends were trimmed by 6 bases and 4 bases, with 6 bases remaining between them. Germline-derived CDR1 and CDR2 are SEHNR and FQNEAQ (reference sequence).

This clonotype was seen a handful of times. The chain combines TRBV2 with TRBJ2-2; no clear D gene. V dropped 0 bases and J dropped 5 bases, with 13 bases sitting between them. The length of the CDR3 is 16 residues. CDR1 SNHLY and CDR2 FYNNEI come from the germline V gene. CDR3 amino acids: CASSEALSLETGELFF. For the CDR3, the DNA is TGTGCCAGCAGTGAAGCGCTAAGTCTCGAGACCGGGGAGCTGTTTTTT. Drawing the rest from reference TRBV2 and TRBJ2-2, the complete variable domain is EPEVTQTPSHQVTQMGQEVILRCVPISNHLYFYWYRQILGQKVEFLVSFYNNEISEKSEIFDDQFSVERPDGSNFTLKIRSTKLEDSAMYFCASSEALSLETGELFFGEGSRLTVL.

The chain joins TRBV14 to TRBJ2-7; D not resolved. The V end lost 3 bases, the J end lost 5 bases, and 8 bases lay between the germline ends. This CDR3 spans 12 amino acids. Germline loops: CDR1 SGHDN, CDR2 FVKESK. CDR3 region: CASSQWVNEQYF. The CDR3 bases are TGTGCCAGCAGCCAGTGGGTTAACGAGCAGTACTTC.

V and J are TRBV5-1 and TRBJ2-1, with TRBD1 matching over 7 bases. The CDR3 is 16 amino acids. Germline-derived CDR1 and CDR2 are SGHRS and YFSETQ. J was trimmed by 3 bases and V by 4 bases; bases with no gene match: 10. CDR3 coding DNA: TGCGCCAGCAGCGTAACCGGGACAGACAACTACAATGAGCAGTTCTTC. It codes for CASSVTGTDNYNEQFF.

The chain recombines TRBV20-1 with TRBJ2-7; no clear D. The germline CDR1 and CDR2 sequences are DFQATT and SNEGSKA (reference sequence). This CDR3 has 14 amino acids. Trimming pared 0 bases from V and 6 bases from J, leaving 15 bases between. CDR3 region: CSAREIVGASEQYF. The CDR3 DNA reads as TGCAGTGCTAGAGAGATAGTCGGAGCTAGCGAGCAGTACTTC.

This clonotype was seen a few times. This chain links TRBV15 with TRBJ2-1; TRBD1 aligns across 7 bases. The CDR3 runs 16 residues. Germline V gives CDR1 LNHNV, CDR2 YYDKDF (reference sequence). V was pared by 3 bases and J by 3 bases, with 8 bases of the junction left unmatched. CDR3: CATSSSGTAFYNEQFF. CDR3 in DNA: TGTGCCACCAGCAGCTCCGGGACAGCCTTCTACAATGAGCAGTTCTTC.

The CDR3 coding sequence is TGTGCCAGCGGTACGCTAGCAACCAAAAACATTCAGTACTTC. Protein: CASGTLATKNIQYF. The V call is TRBV7-8, the J call TRBJ2-4, with D maybe TRBD2 (5 bases). V was trimmed by 8 bases and J by 2 bases, leaving 13 bases between them. The CDR3 contains 14 residues. The germline V gene has CDR1 SGHVS and CDR2 FQNEAQ.

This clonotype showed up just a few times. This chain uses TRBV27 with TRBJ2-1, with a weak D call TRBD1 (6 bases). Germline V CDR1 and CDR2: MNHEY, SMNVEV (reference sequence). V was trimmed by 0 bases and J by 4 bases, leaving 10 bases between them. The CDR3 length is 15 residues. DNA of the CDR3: TGTGCCAGCAGTTTATCGGGACACCCATACAATGAGCAGTTCTTC. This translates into CASSLSGHPYNEQFF.